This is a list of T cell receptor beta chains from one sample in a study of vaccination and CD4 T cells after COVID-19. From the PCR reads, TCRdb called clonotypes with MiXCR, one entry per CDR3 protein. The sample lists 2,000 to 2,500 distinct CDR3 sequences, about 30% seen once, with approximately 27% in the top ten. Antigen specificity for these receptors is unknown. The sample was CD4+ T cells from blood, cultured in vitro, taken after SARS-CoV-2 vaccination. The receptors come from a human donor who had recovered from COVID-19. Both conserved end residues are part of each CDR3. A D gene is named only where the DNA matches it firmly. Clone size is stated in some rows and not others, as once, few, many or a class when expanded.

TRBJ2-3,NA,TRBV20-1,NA,CSADGRSTDTQYF,TGCAGTGCCGATGGGAGGAGCACAGATACGCAGTATTTT
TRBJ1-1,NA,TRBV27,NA,CASSPTGVNTEAFF,TGTGCCAGCAGCCCTACAGGAGTGAACACTGAAGCTTTCTTT
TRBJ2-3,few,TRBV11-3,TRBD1,CASSSRDRADTQYF,TGTGCCAGCAGCAGTCGGGACAGGGCAGATACGCAGTATTTT
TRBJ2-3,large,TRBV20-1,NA,CSARGMNVGTDTQYF,TGCAGTGCTAGAGGAATGAACGTGGGTACAGATACGCAGTATTTT
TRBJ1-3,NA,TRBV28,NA,CATTPTGNTIYF,TGTGCCACCACTCCCACGGGAAACACCATATATTTT
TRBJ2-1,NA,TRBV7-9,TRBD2,CASSFGVGGAYNEQFF,TGTGCCAGCAGCTTTGGTGTCGGGGGGGCCTACAATGAGCAGTTCTTC
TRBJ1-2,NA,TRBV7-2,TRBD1,CASSSSQGEAYGYTF,TGTGCCAGCAGCTCATCACAGGGGGAGGCGTATGGCTACACCTTC
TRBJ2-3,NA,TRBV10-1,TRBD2,CASSKGGGRTDTQYF,TGCGCCAGCAGTAAAGGCGGGGGGCGCACAGATACGCAGTATTTT
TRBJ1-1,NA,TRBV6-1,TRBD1,CASTSTGVMNTEAFF,TGTGCCAGCACCTCGACAGGGGTCATGAACACTGAAGCTTTCTTT
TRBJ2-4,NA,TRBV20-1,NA,CSASPLGDIQYF,TGCAGTGCCAGCCCTTTAGGGGACATTCAGTACTTC
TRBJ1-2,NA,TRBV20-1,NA,CSASNPFGTDSNYGYTF,TGCAGTGCTAGCAACCCCTTTGGGACGGATTCTAACTATGGCTACACCTTC
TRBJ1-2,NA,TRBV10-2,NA,CASSEDRVGYTF,TGCGCCAGCAGTGAAGATCGGGTGGGCTACACCTTC
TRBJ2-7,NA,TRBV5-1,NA,CASSLALEKQYF,TGCGCCAGCAGCTTGGCTTTGGAAAAGCAGTACTTC
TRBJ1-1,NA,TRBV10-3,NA,CAIRDGNTEAFF,TGTGCCATCAGGGACGGGAACACTGAAGCTTTCTTT
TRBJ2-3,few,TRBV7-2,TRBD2,CASSPRGTSRRTDTQYF,TGTGCCAGCAGCCCAAGAGGGACTAGCAGGAGGACAGATACGCAGTATTTT
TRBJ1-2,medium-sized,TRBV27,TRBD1,CASSFRQGAPGGYTF,TGTGCCAGCAGTTTTCGACAGGGGGCTCCCGGCGGCTACACCTTC
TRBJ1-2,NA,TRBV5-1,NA,CASTPDGDVAYGYTF,TGCGCCAGCACCCCGGATGGGGACGTTGCTTATGGCTACACCTTC
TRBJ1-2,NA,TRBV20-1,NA,CSAWDGGGVYGYTF,TGCAGTGCTTGGGATGGGGGGGGCGTCTATGGCTACACCTTC
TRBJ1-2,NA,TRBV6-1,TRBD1,CASSRDRGNGYTF,TGTGCCAGCAGTAGGGACAGGGGTAATGGCTACACCTTC
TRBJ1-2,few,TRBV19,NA,CASRAVTRADGYTF,TGTGCCAGTAGGGCCGTGACTAGGGCGGATGGCTACACCTTC
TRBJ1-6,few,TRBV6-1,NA,CASRDSLQGRASPLHF,TGTGCCAGCAGAGATAGCTTACAGGGACGGGCTTCACCCCTCCACTTT
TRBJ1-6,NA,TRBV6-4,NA,CASSENLSYNSPLHF,TGTGCCAGCAGTGAAAACCTCTCCTATAATTCACCCCTCCACTTT
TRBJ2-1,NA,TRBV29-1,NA,CSVVAGGLRRDEQFF,TGCAGCGTTGTTGCCGGGGGCCTTCGCCGGGATGAGCAGTTCTTC
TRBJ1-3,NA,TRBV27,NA,CASSLQGGDTIYF,TGTGCCAGCAGTTTACAGGGTGGTGACACCATATATTTT
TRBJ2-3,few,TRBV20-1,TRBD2,CSARLAGGQTDTQYF,TGCAGTGCCCGACTAGCGGGGGGGCAAACAGATACGCAGTATTTT
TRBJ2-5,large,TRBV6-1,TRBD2,CASTTSGGLQETQYF,TGTGCCAGCACGACTAGCGGGGGGTTACAAGAGACCCAGTACTTC
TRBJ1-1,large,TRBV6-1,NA,CASSTGYGPEAFF,TGTGCCAGCAGCACAGGGTATGGCCCTGAAGCTTTCTTT
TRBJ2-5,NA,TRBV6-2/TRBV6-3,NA,CASSEGGGETQYF,TGTGCCAGCAGTGAGGGGGGGGGGGAGACCCAGTACTTC
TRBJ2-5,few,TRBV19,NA,CASRGGTEETQYF,TGTGCCAGTAGGGGCGGGACAGAAGAGACCCAGTACTTC
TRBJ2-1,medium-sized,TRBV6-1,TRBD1,CASSGQGGHEQFF,TGTGCCAGCAGTGGACAGGGGGGGCATGAGCAGTTCTTC
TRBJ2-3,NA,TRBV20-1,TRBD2,CSARDQHGGGRDYTDTQYF,TGCAGTGCTAGAGATCAACATGGCGGGGGGCGGGACTACACAGATACGCAGTATTTT
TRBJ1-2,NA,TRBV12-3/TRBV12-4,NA,CASTLHWSYGYTF,TGTGCCAGCACCCTACATTGGAGCTATGGCTACACCTTC
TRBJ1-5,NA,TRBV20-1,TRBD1,CSAYRTGGSKNQPQHF,TGCAGTGCTTATAGGACAGGGGGGAGTAAGAATCAGCCCCAGCATTTT
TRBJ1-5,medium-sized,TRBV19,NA,CASSRGEGHQPQHF,TGTGCCAGTAGTAGAGGGGAGGGGCATCAGCCCCAGCATTTT
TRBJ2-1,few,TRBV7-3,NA,CASSLSGYNEQFF,TGTGCCAGCAGCCTTTCGGGGTACAATGAGCAGTTCTTC
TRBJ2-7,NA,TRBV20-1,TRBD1,CSARMGQGALNEQYF,TGCAGTGCTAGAATGGGACAGGGGGCCTTGAACGAGCAGTACTTC
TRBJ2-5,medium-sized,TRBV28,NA,CASSLGLQETQYF,TGTGCCAGCAGTTTGGGGCTCCAAGAGACCCAGTACTTC
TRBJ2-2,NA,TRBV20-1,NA,CSAQSRRTPGELFF,TGCAGTGCCCAGTCCCGGCGGACCCCCGGGGAGCTGTTTTTT
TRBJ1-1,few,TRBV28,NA,CASSPPGAASEAFF,TGTGCCAGCAGCCCCCCAGGGGCGGCCTCTGAAGCTTTCTTT
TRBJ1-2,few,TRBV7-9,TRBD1,CASSADTGAGGYTF,TGTGCCAGCAGCGCAGATACAGGGGCAGGTGGCTACACCTTC
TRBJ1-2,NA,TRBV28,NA,CASTPGGPIRGYTF,TGTGCCAGTACTCCGGGGGGCCCCATACGGGGCTACACCTTC
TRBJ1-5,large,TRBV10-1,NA,CASYPWGSNQPQHF,TGCGCCAGCTACCCTTGGGGGAGCAATCAGCCCCAGCATTTT